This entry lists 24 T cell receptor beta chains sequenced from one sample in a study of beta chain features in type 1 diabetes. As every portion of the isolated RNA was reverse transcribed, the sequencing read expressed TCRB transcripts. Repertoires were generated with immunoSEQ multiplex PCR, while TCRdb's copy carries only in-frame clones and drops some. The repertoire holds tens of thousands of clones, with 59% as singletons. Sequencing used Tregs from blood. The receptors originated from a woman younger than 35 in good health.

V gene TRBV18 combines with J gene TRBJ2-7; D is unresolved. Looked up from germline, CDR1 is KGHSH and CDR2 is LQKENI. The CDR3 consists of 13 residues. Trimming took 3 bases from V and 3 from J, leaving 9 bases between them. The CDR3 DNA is TGTGCCAGCTCACCTCGCCCGGGCTACGAGCAGTACTTC. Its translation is CASSPRPGYEQYF. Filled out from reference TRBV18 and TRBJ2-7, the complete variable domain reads NAGVMQNPRHLVRRRGQEARLRCSPMKGHSHVYWYRQLPEEGLKFMVYLQKENIIDESGMPKERFSAEFPKEGPSILRIQQVVRGDSAAYFCASSPRPGYEQYFGPGTRLTVT.

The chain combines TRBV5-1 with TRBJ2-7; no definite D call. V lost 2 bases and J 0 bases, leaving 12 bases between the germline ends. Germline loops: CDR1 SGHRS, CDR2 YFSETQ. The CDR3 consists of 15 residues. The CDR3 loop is CASSFRGPSSYEQYF. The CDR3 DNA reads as TGCGCCAGCAGCTTTCGTGGCCCCAGCTCCTACGAGCAGTACTTC.

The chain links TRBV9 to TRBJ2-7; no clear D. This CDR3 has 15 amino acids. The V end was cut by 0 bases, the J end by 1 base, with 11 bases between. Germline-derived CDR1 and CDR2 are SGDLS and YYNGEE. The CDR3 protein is CASSVVPGSSYEQYF. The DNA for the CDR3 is TGTGCCAGCAGCGTAGTTCCCGGTAGTTCCTACGAGCAGTACTTC.

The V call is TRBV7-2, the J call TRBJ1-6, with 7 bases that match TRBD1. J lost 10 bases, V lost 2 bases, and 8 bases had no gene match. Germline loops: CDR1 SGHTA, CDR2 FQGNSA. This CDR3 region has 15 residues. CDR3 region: CASSLTGTEVSPLHF. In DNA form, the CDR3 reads TGTGCCAGCAGCTTAACGGGGACAGAAGTATCACCCCTCCACTTT.

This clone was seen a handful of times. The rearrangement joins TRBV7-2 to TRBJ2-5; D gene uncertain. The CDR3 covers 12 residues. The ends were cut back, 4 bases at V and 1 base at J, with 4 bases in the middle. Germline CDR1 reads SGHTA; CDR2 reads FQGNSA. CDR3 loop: CASSSLQETQYF. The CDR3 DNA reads TGTGCCAGCAGCTCCCTCCAAGAGACCCAGTACTTC.

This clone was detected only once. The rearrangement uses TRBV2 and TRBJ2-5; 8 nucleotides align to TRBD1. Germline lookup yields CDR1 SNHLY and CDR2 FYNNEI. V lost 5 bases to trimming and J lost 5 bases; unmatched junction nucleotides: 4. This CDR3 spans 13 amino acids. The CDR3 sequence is CASSRQGPETQYF. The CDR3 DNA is TGTGCCAGCAGTAGACAGGGGCCGGAGACCCAGTACTTC.

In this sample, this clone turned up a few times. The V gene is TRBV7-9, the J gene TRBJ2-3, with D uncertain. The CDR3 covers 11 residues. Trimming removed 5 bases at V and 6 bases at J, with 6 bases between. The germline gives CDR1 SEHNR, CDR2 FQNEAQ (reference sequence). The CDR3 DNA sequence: TGTGCCAGCAGCCCCAGGGATACGCAGTATTTT. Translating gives CASSPRDTQYF.

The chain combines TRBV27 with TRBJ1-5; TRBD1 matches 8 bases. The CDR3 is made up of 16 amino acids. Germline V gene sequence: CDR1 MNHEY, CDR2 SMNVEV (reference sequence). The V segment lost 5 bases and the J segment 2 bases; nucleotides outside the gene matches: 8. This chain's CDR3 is CASSKQGGVGNQPQHF. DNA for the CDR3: TGTGCCAGCAGTAAACAGGGGGGTGTTGGCAATCAGCCCCAGCATTTT.

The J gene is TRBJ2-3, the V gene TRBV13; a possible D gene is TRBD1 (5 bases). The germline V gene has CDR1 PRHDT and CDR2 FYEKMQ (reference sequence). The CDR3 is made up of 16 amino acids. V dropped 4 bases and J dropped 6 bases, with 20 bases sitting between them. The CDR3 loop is CASSSPSRLGVDTQYF. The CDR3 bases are TGTGCCAGCAGCTCCCCCAGTCGTTTAGGGGTGGATACGCAGTATTTT. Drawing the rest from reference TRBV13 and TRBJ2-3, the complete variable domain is AAGVIQSPRHLIKEKRETATLKCYPIPRHDTVYWYQQGPGQDPQFLISFYEKMQSDKGSIPDRFSAQQFSDYHSELNMSSLELGDSALYFCASSSPSRLGVDTQYFGPGTRLTVL.

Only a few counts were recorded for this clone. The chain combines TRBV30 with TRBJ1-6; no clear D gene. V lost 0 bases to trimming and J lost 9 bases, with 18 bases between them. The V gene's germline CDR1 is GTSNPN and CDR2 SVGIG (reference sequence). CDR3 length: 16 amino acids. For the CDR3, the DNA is TGTGCCTGGAGTGTACGGAGCAGCGGATTTCTTTCACCCCTCCACTTT. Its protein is CAWSVRSSGFLSPLHF.

The CDR3 loop reads CASSRTSRSSTDTQYF. CDR3 sequence (DNA): TGTGCCAGCAGCAGGACTAGCAGATCTAGCACAGATACGCAGTATTTT. The genes are TRBV7-2 and TRBJ2-3; 8 bases are a match to TRBD2. CDR3 length: 16 amino acids. Trimming removed 5 bases from V and 0 bases from J; junction bases left unmatched: 7. Germline CDR1 is SGHTA and CDR2 is FQGNSA.

In DNA, the CDR3 is TGTGCCAGCAGACGAGGACAGGGGGTCACTGAAGCTTTCTTT. Translated, it gives CASRRGQGVTEAFF. V is TRBV6-6 and J is TRBJ1-1; 10 bases are a match to TRBD1. V lost 6 bases, J lost 4 bases, and 5 bases stayed unmatched. Germline values: CDR1 MNHNY, CDR2 SVGAGI (reference sequence). The CDR3 covers 14 residues.

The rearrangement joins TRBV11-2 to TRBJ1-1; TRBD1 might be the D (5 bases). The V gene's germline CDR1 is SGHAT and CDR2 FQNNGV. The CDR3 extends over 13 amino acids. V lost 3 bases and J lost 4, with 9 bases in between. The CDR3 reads CASSLQGSTEAFF. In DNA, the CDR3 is TGTGCCAGCAGCTTGCAGGGCAGCACTGAAGCTTTCTTT.

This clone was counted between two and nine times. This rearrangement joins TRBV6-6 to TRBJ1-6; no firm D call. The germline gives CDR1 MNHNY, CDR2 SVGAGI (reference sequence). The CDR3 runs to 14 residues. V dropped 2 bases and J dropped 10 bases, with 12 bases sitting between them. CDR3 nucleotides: TGTGCCAGCAGTTACCCACAACAGAGATCACCCCTCCACTTT. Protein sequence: CASSYPQQRSPLHF.

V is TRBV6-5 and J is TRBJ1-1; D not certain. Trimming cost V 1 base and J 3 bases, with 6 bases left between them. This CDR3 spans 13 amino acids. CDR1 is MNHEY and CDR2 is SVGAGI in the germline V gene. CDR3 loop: CASSYYRDTEAFF. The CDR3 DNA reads TGTGCCAGCAGTTACTACCGGGACACTGAAGCTTTCTTT.

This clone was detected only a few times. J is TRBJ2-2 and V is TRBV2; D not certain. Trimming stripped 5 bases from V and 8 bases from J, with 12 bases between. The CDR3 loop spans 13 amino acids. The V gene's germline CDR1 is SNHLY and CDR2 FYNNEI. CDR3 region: CASSLPEKGELFF. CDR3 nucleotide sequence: TGTGCCAGCAGTTTGCCCGAGAAGGGGGAGCTGTTTTTT.

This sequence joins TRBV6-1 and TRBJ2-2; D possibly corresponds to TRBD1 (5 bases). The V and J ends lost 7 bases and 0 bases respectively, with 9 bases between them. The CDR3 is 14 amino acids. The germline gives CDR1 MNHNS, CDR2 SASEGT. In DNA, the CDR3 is TGTGCCAGCACAAAGGGGCCGAACACCGGGGAGCTGTTTTTT. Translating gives CASTKGPNTGELFF.

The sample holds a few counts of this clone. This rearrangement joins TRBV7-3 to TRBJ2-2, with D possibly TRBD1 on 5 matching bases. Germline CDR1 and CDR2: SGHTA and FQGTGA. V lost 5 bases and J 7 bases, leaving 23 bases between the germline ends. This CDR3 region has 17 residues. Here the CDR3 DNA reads TGTGCCAGCAGCCCATTTGACAGAAGGATCGAGTTCGGGGAGCTGTTTTTT. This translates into CASSPFDRRIEFGELFF.

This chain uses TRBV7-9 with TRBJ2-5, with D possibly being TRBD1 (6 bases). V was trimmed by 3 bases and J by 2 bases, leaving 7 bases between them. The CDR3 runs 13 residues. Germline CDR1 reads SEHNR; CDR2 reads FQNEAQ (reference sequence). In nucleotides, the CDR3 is TGTGCCAGCAGCTTTACAGGGCAAGAGACCCAGTACTTC. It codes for CASSFTGQETQYF. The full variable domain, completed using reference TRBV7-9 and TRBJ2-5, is DTGVSQNPRHKITKRGQNVTFRCDPISEHNRLYWYRQTLGQGPEFLTYFQNEAQLEKSRLLSDRFSAERPKGSFSTLEIQRTEQGDSAMYLCASSFTGQETQYFGPGTRLLVL.

The CDR3 here is CASSLGRDTQYF. CDR3 in DNA: TGTGCCAGCAGCTTAGGCAGAGATACGCAGTATTTT. This chain connects TRBV7-6 to TRBJ2-3; no clear D. Looked up from germline, CDR1 is SGHVS and CDR2 is FNYEAQ. This CDR3 region has 12 residues. Trimming removed 1 base at V and 5 bases at J, with 4 bases between.

This CDR3 is CASSLGPLDRNYGYTF. In nucleotides, the CDR3 is TGCGCCAGCAGCTTGGGTCCATTGGACAGAAACTATGGCTACACCTTC. The V and J genes are TRBV5-1 and TRBJ1-2; D perhaps matches TRBD1 (6 bases). The V end was cut by 0 bases, the J end by 2 bases, with 14 bases between. The CDR3 spans 16 residues. Looked up from germline, CDR1 is SGHRS and CDR2 is YFSETQ.

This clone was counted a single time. The CDR3 sequence is CASSSLTGLVGYTF. The CDR3 nucleotides read TGTGCCAGCAGTTCCCTGACAGGTCTAGTCGGCTACACCTTC. The chain has TRBV6-1 and TRBJ1-2; weak D call: TRBD1 (6 bases). There are 14 residues in the CDR3. Germline CDR1 MNHNS, CDR2 SASEGT. With 5 bases removed from V and 8 bases from J, the gap between germline ends came to 18 bases.

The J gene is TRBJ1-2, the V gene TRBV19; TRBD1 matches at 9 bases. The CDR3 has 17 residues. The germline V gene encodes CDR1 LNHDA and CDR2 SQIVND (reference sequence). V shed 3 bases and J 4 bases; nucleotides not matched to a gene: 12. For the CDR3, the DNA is TGTGCCAGTAGTATGAGGACAGGGGACGGATTCTCCTATGGCTACACCTTC. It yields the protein CASSMRTGDGFSYGYTF.

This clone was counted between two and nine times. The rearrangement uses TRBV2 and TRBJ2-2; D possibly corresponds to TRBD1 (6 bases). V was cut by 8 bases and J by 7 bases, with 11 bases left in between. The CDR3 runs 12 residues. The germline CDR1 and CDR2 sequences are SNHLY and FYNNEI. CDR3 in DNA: TGTGCCAGCCAGGGGAATGGCGGGGAGCTGTTTTTT. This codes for CASQGNGGELFF.